This passage covers 25 T cell receptor beta chains from one sample sequenced in a study of T cells in Graves' hyperthyroidism and ophthalmopathy. There were TCR beta CDR3 regions amplified from RNA transcripts. The TCR CDR3 first-round RT-PCR relied on the HTBI primer set. From the multiplex PCR reads, TCRdb called clonotypes with MiXCR, one entry per CDR3 protein. The sample gives about 500,000 distinct CDR3 sequences, about 46% of which show up once; around 47% is in the top ten. The sample taken for sequencing was peripheral blood or thyroid tissue (not recorded which). The receptors derive from an adult woman with Graves' disease, either hyperthyroidism or ophthalmopathy (not recorded which).

Ten or more counts support this clonotype. The chain recombines TRBV29-1 with TRBJ2-2; no definite D call. The germline CDR1 and CDR2 sequences are SQVTM and ANQGSEA. Trimming took 4 bases from V and 0 from J, leaving 6 bases between them. The CDR3 extends over 13 amino acids. DNA of the CDR3: TGCAGCGTTGTTCGTACGAACACCGGGGAGCTGTTTTTT. Its translation is CSVVRTNTGELFF.

DNA of the CDR3: TGCGCCAGCAGACCGGGACTAGCGAGGTGGGAGACCCAGTACTTC. Amino acids: CASRPGLARWETQYF. This rearrangement joins TRBV10-2 to TRBJ2-5, with 10 bases lining up with TRBD2. CDR3 length equals 15 residues. V was clipped by 6 bases and J by 5 bases; unmatched bases: 9. Germline CDR1 WSHSY, CDR2 SAAADI.

This clonotype was counted a few times. The chain carries TRBV25-1 and TRBJ2-5; D is ambiguous. The CDR3 consists of 11 residues. Germline loops: CDR1 MGHDK, CDR2 SYGVNS. The CDR3 is CDTSKGETQYF. DNA for the CDR3: TGTGACACCTCAAAAGGGGAGACCCAGTACTTC.

The CDR3, as DNA: TGTGCCAGCAGCTACTCGACAGGGGGGGAGAGTGAAAAACTGTTTTTT. It codes for CASSYSTGGESEKLFF. The J gene is TRBJ1-4, the V gene TRBV11-2; 9 bases map to TRBD1. CDR3 length equals 16 residues. The trim removed 4 bases at V and 7 bases at J, leaving 10 bases unmatched. Germline-derived CDR1 and CDR2 are SGHAT and FQNNGV.

This clonotype was counted many times. V and J are TRBV29-1 and TRBJ1-1, with D tentatively TRBD1 (5 bases). Germline loops: CDR1 SQVTM, CDR2 ANQGSEA. The CDR3 runs 14 residues. Deletions cut 0 bases from V and 3 bases from J, with 11 bases between. DNA of the CDR3: TGCAGCGTTGAAGACGGGCTGGGGGACACTGAAGCTTTCTTT. Residues: CSVEDGLGDTEAFF.

The chain combines TRBV5-1 with TRBJ1-4; D is possibly TRBD1 (6 bases). Per the germline V gene, CDR1 is SGHRS and CDR2 is YFSETQ. Trimming removed 0 bases from V and 5 bases from J, with 8 bases in between. The CDR3 runs to 14 residues. The CDR3 sequence is CASSLGGPNEKLFF. In DNA form, the CDR3 reads TGCGCCAGCAGCTTGGGGGGGCCGAATGAAAAACTGTTTTTT.

This clonotype was detected ten times or more. The genes are TRBV29-1 and TRBJ1-2, with TRBD1 as a possible D gene (5 bases). V lost 6 bases and J lost 5, with 16 bases in between. This CDR3 contains 13 residues. Germline V gives CDR1 SQVTM, CDR2 ANQGSEA. The CDR3 spells CSVLQEKSYGYTF. The CDR3 DNA is TGCAGCGTCCTACAGGAGAAATCTTATGGCTACACCTTC.

The chain combines TRBV6-5 with TRBJ1-1, with D possibly matching TRBD1 (5 bases). Germline loops: CDR1 MNHEY, CDR2 SVGAGI. V dropped 7 bases and J dropped 2 bases, with 20 bases sitting between them. This CDR3 comprises 16 residues. CDR3 DNA sequence: TGTGCCAGCACCGACAGACTGAGGCTCCCAAACACTGAAGCTTTCTTT. Protein sequence: CASTDRLRLPNTEAFF.

The sample holds a few counts of this clonotype. The V and J genes are TRBV7-9 and TRBJ1-2; no clear D gene. V gave up 2 bases and J gave up 8 bases, with 9 bases separating them. This CDR3 is built from 12 residues. CDR1 and CDR2 (germline): SEHNR, FQNEAQ (reference sequence). CDR3 nucleotides: TGTGCCAGCAGCTTAATTTCGGCGGGCTACACCTTC. It is translated as CASSLISAGYTF.

The sample holds many counts of this clonotype. The rearrangement joins TRBV25-1 to TRBJ1-1; 9 bases are shared with TRBD1. Germline V CDR1 and CDR2: MGHDK, SYGVNS. V shed 4 bases and J 4 bases; nucleotides not matched to a gene: 10. This CDR3 is built from 16 residues. In DNA form, the CDR3 reads TGTGCCAGCAGTGCCCGGGACAGGGCGGGGAGCACTGAAGCTTTCTTT. Protein: CASSARDRAGSTEAFF.

This clonotype was seen at least ten times. The V call is TRBV6-2 or TRBV6-3, the J call TRBJ1-5, with TRBD1 matching over 9 bases. This CDR3 comprises 13 residues. Per the germline V gene, CDR1 is MNHEY and CDR2 is SVGEGT. J was trimmed by 6 bases and V by 8 bases; bases with no gene match: 5. The CDR3 sequence is CASSDRGGQPQHF. The CDR3 DNA sequence: TGTGCCAGCTCGGACAGGGGAGGTCAGCCCCAGCATTTT.

The V gene is TRBV29-1, the J gene TRBJ2-5; D is perhaps TRBD2 (6 bases). The germline CDR1 and CDR2 sequences are SQVTM and ANQGSEA. CDR3 length: 14 residues. Deletions cut 1 base from V and 6 bases from J, with 15 bases between. The CDR3 is CSVEGVAAGQTQYF. In DNA form, the CDR3 reads TGCAGCGTTGAAGGGGTAGCAGCGGGTCAGACCCAGTACTTC.

The chain has TRBV10-3 and TRBJ1-2; D possibly corresponds to TRBD1 (6 bases). Germline assignment: CDR1 ENHRY and CDR2 SYGVKD. This CDR3 has 16 residues. The V gene lost 0 bases and the J gene lost 4 bases, with 15 bases spanning the gap. The CDR3 spells CAISESSLPGAYGYTF. The CDR3 DNA reads TGTGCCATCAGTGAGTCCAGCTTACCGGGGGCCTATGGCTACACCTTC.

A remark on this clonotype: With a much larger clone just one base away, this may be a read error. This sequence joins TRBV10-3 and TRBJ2-7; no definite D call. This CDR3 region has 14 residues. Per the germline V gene, CDR1 is ENHRY and CDR2 is SYGVKD. V gave up 3 bases and J gave up 0 bases, with 9 bases separating them. The CDR3 is CAISEVRFSYEQYF. The CDR3, as DNA: TGTGCCATCAGTGAAGTTCGGTTCTCCTACGAGCAGTACTTC.

Many counts were recorded for this clonotype. The chain employs TRBV19 and TRBJ1-5; a weak D match, TRBD1 (6 bases). V dropped 3 bases and J dropped 0 bases, with 18 bases sitting between them. Germline loops: CDR1 LNHDA, CDR2 SQIVND (reference sequence). The CDR3 contains 18 residues. CDR3 sequence: CASSMGGLRGYSNQPQHF. CDR3 bases: TGTGCCAGTAGTATGGGGGGCCTCAGAGGTTATAGCAATCAGCCCCAGCATTTT.

This clonotype was picked up a small number of times. The chain employs TRBV29-1 and TRBJ2-3, with no clear D. The germline V gene encodes CDR1 SQVTM and CDR2 ANQGSEA. The V and J ends lost 6 bases and 2 bases respectively, with 12 bases between them. The CDR3 covers 13 residues. The CDR3 spells CSVLSRPTDTQYF. DNA for the CDR3: TGCAGCGTCCTCTCCCGGCCCACAGATACGCAGTATTTT.

CDR3 residues: CASHGGITEAFF. The CDR3 coding sequence is TGTGCCAGCCATGGAGGCATCACTGAAGCTTTCTTT. V and J are TRBV25-1 and TRBJ1-1, with D unresolved. The ends were cut back, 8 bases at V and 4 bases at J, with 11 bases in the middle. Germline V CDR1 and CDR2: MGHDK, SYGVNS. This CDR3 region has 12 residues.

This clonotype was found many times. V gene TRBV12-3 or TRBV12-4 combines with J gene TRBJ1-1; 7 nucleotides align to TRBD1. CDR3 size: 14 residues. Trimming removed 6 bases from V and 1 base from J; junction bases left unmatched: 5. This CDR3 reads CASRTGQKNTEAFF. The CDR3 nucleotides read TGTGCCAGCAGAACGGGACAGAAGAACACTGAAGCTTTCTTT.

This clonotype came up a few times. The chain recombines TRBV4-1 with TRBJ1-3, with TRBD1 matching 7 bases. The CDR3 runs to 17 residues. Germline CDR1 and CDR2: MGHRA and YSYEKL. Trimming took 0 bases from V and 0 from J; bases not matched to a gene: 5. CDR3 DNA sequence: TGCGCCAGCAGCCAAGATCGGGACAGTTACTCTGGAAACACCATATATTTT. Its protein is CASSQDRDSYSGNTIYF.

This rearrangement joins TRBV5-1 to TRBJ2-7; 9 bases align to TRBD2. Trimming at V came to 6 bases and at J to 5 bases, leaving 9 bases not matched to a gene. Germline CDR1 SGHRS, CDR2 YFSETQ. The CDR3 sequence is 14 residues long. In nucleotides, the CDR3 is TGCGCCAGCACTGCCGGGACTAGCTGGAACGAGCAGTACTTC. This encodes CASTAGTSWNEQYF.

With respect to this clonotype: This may arise from a read error, as a much more abundant clone is one base away. The V gene is TRBV6-5, the J gene TRBJ1-5; D gene uncertain. CDR1 and CDR2 from the germline V gene are MNHEY and SVGAGI. This CDR3 has 15 residues. CDR3 residues: CAISYSRTGGGPQHF. The CDR3 region has the DNA TGTGCCATCAGTTACTCACGGACCGGAGGCGGGCCCCAGCATTTT.

This clonotype has a handful of counts. The rearrangement uses TRBV7-9 and TRBJ2-7; TRBD1 matches 7 bases. With V trimmed by 2 bases and J by 11 bases, 18 bases remained unmatched. Germline values: CDR1 SEHNR, CDR2 FQNEAQ (reference sequence). The CDR3 runs to 16 residues. In DNA form, the CDR3 reads TGTGCCAGCAGCTTAAAGGGACAGCCCACGAACCGGGGAAAGTACTTC. As protein: CASSLKGQPTNRGKYF.

This clonotype was observed a handful of times. The gene calls are TRBV7-3 and TRBJ2-1, with TRBD2 matching 13 bases. Germline CDR1 SGHTA, CDR2 FQGTGA. V dropped 6 bases and J dropped 8; count of bases not matched to a gene: 7. CDR3 length equals 15 residues. DNA for the CDR3: TGTGCCAGCAGTCAACTAGCGGGAGGGGTCGATGAGCAGTTCTTC. Protein: CASSQLAGGVDEQFF.

V usage is TRBV13 and J usage is TRBJ1-2; 10 bases agree with TRBD1. The CDR3 runs to 14 residues. V shed 4 bases and J 5 bases; nucleotides not matched to a gene: 4. The germline CDR1 and CDR2 sequences are PRHDT and FYEKMQ (reference sequence). The CDR3 region has the DNA TGTGCCAGCAGCTCAAGGGGACAGGGGTATGGCTACACCTTC. Translated, it gives CASSSRGQGYGYTF.

The chain recombines TRBV10-3 with TRBJ2-5; perhaps D is TRBD1 or TRBD2 (5 bases each). V lost 6 bases, J lost 5 bases, and 16 bases lay in between. This CDR3 spans 14 amino acids. From germline, CDR1 is ENHRY and CDR2 SYGVKD. CDR3 sequence: CAISRDLATETQYF. In DNA form, the CDR3 reads TGTGCCATCAGCCGGGACCTCGCGACGGAGACCCAGTACTTC.